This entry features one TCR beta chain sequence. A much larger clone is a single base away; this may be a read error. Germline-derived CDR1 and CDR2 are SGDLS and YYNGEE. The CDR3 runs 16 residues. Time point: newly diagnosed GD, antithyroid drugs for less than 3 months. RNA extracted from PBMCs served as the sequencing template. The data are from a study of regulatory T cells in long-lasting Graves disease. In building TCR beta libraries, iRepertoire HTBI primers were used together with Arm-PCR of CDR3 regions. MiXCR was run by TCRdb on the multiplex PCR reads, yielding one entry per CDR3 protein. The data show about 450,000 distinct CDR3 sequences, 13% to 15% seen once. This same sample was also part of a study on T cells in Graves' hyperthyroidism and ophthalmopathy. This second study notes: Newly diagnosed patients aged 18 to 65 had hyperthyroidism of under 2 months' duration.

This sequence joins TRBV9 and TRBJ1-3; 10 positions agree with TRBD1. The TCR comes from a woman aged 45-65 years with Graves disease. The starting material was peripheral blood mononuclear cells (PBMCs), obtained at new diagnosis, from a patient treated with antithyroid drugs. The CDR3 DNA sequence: TGTGCCAGCAGCGTAGCGGGACAGGGGCCCCGAAACACCCTATATTTT. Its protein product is CASSVAGQGPRNTLYF.